This T cell receptor beta chain was recorded in a study of blood T cell repertoires in COVID-19. Study information: The origin of the acute and convalescent COVID-19 samples was the United States, Italy and Spain. T cells, B-cell-depleted T cells, or PBMCs provided the cDNA or gDNA that served as material.

Per germline, CDR1 MGHRA and CDR2 YSYEKL. This CDR3 contains 16 residues. With V trimmed by 4 bases and J by 6 bases, 9 bases remained unmatched. As processed by the authors: Amplified reference gene primers provided the basis for estimating nucleated cell counts. Clones were read by immunoSEQ multiplex PCR, and TCRdb kept only the in-frame ones, dropping some. Clonal size and the V and J genes are those of that table, whereas D and trimming came from the DNA. The sample includes 150,000 to 200,000 clones, just under 85% seen only once; the top ten take less than 3.5%. Followed over time, Seattle patients had been enrolled while infection was active.

The sample consisted of peripheral blood. This chain uses TRBV4-1 with TRBJ2-3; TRBD2 matches at 11 bases. This sequence originates from a woman aged 80 or older with COVID-19, enrolled during active disease. CDR3 bases: TGCGCCAGCAGCCTCAGAAGTAGCGGGAGGGGTGATACGCAGTATTTT. As protein: CASSLRSSGRGDTQYF.